Sequencing of this T cell receptor beta chain was carried out in a study of blood T cell repertoires in COVID-19. As for the study in general: Sites in the United States, Italy and Spain provided acute and convalescent COVID-19 samples.

The table came from immunoSEQ multiplex PCR; TCRdb's copy has only in-frame clones and leaves some out. The data show approximately 180,000 clones, about 85% seen once. V was clipped by 4 bases and J by 3 bases; unmatched bases: 5. The CDR3 consists of 15 residues. From germline, CDR1 is MNHEY and CDR2 SVGAGI. The receptor comes from a man in his sixties with active or convalescent COVID-19. Input material: peripheral blood. The genes are TRBV6-5 and TRBJ1-4; 7 nucleotides line up with TRBD1. CDR3 in DNA: TGTGCCAGCAGTTTCAACAGGGGACCTAATGAAAAACTGTTTTTT. Translating gives CASSFNRGPNEKLFF.